Following are 5 T cell receptor beta chains from one sample sequenced in a study of cytomegalovirus exposure and HLA in healthy donors. PCR amplification relied on 60 Vbeta primers (plus 13 Jbeta primers). The assay was immunoSEQ multiplex PCR, and TCRdb's table has in-frame clones only and misses some. In the table there are approximately 190,000 clones, approximately 78% of which are singletons. The sequenced sample was PBMCs. These receptors all come from a woman under 30 in good health and CMV-seronegative.

The chain combines TRBV19 with TRBJ2-4, with 11 bases fitting TRBD2. This CDR3 comprises 14 residues. The germline V gene has CDR1 LNHDA and CDR2 SQIVND (reference sequence). The junction had 3 bases not matched to a gene; V was cut back by 7 bases and J by 4 bases. The CDR3 is CASIGTSGKNIQYF. CDR3 nucleotides: TGTGCCAGTATAGGGACTAGCGGAAAAAACATTCAGTACTTC.

The V gene is TRBV29-1, the J gene TRBJ2-1; 9 bases match TRBD1. With 3 bases clipped from V and 5 bases from J, the junction kept 8 bases outside the gene matches. Germline V gives CDR1 SQVTM, CDR2 ANQGSEA. This CDR3 contains 15 residues. The CDR3 spells CSVEMTDRGHNEQFF. As DNA, the CDR3 is TGCAGCGTTGAGATGACGGACAGGGGCCACAATGAGCAGTTCTTC.

The chain uses TRBV7-9 and TRBJ2-5, with D perhaps matching TRBD2 (6 bases). Germline V gene data show CDR1 as SEHNR and CDR2 as FQNEAQ (reference sequence). V lost 3 bases and J lost 2, with 13 bases in between. The CDR3 sequence is 15 residues long. The DNA of the CDR3 is TGTGCCAGCAGCTTCAGCGGGCGACTACAAGAGACCCAGTACTTC. It specifies CASSFSGRLQETQYF. Supplemented by reference TRBV7-9 and TRBJ2-5, the full variable domain reads DTGVSQNPRHKITKRGQNVTFRCDPISEHNRLYWYRQTLGQGPEFLTYFQNEAQLEKSRLLSDRFSAERPKGSFSTLEIQRTEQGDSAMYLCASSFSGRLQETQYFGPGTRLLVL.

The rearrangement uses TRBV7-2 and TRBJ2-3, with D perhaps matching TRBD1 (6 bases). The CDR3 runs to 14 residues. Germline V gene data show CDR1 as SGHTA and CDR2 as FQGNSA. Trimming pared 3 bases from V and 6 bases from J, leaving 13 bases between. CDR3 sequence reads: CASSFYRAGDTQYF. The CDR3 coding sequence is TGTGCCAGCAGCTTCTACAGGGCTGGGGATACGCAGTATTTT. Full variable domain (rest looked up from reference TRBV7-2 and TRBJ2-3): GAGVSQSPSNKVTEKGKDVELRCDPISGHTALYWYRQSLGQGLEFLIYFQGNSAPDKSGLPSDRFSAERTGGSVSTLTIQRTQQEDSAVYLCASSFYRAGDTQYFGPGTRLTVL.

With regard to this clone: Other DNA sequences in the same sample also yield this CDR3. The V and J genes are TRBV18 and TRBJ2-7, with TRBD2 matching over 15 bases. Unmatched junction bases numbered 3, after V lost 5 bases and J lost 1 base. Germline V gene sequence: CDR1 KGHSH, CDR2 LQKENI. The CDR3 consists of 16 residues. The CDR3 here is CASSGTSGGSSYEQYF. The CDR3 DNA sequence: TGTGCCAGCTCAGGGACTAGCGGGGGGTCATCCTACGAGCAGTACTTC.